These 12 T cell receptor beta chains came from one sample sequenced in a study of OX40 agonist ivuxolimab in advanced cancers. Measured with immunoSEQ multiplex PCR; TCRdb has only the in-frame clones, and not every one. The sample has about 32,000 clones; just under 90% are singletons. This specimen consisted of CD4+ or CD8+ T cells sorted from blood, obtained in a trial of the OX40 agonist ivuxolimab. These receptors were obtained from an adult with an advanced solid tumor such as melanoma, head and neck, liver or kidney cancer.

This clone was picked up one time. V gene TRBV29-1 combines with J gene TRBJ2-3, with 7 positions matching TRBD1. Germline CDR1 and CDR2: SQVTM and ANQGSEA. The CDR3 length is 17 residues. The V and J ends lost 0 bases and 0 bases, in that order; junction bases with no gene match: 9. The CDR3 here is CSVEDVLGQKSTDTQYF. The CDR3 bases are TGCAGCGTTGAAGACGTTTTGGGACAGAAGAGCACAGATACGCAGTATTTT.

This clone was observed once. This chain joins TRBV18 and TRBJ1-1; D call uncertain. V lost 0 bases to trimming and J lost 1 base, with 12 bases between them. The CDR3 runs 16 residues. The germline gives CDR1 KGHSH, CDR2 LQKENI. The CDR3, as DNA: TGTGCCAGCTCACCACCGTCCGACGGTAAGAACACTGAAGCTTTCTTT. As protein: CASSPPSDGKNTEAFF.

A remark on this clone: One end of the junction does not line up with germline, which may come from a read error. The V and J genes are TRBV7-9 and TRBJ1-1, with D unclear. This CDR3 spans 13 amino acids. The germline CDR1 and CDR2 sequences are SEHNR and FQNEAQ (reference sequence). The CDR3 nucleotides are TGCGCCAGCAGCCGGATGGAGAACACTGAAGCTTTCTTT. Its translation is CASSRMENTEAFF. Full variable domain (remainder filled in from reference TRBV7-9 and TRBJ1-1): DTGVSQNPRHKITKRGQNVTFRCDPISEHNRLYWYRQTLGQGPEFLTYFQNEAQLEKSRLLSDRFSAERPKGSFSTLEIQRTEQGDSAMYLCASSRMENTEAFFGQGTRLTVV.

This clone ranks as medium-sized (0.01 to 0.1%). The genes are TRBV7-8 and TRBJ2-7; weak D call: TRBD2 (6 bases). V shed 5 bases and J shed 0 bases, with 14 bases lying between them. Germline CDR1 SGHVS, CDR2 FQNEAQ. The CDR3 loop spans 15 amino acids. The CDR3 protein is CASSPYSGTSYEQYF. Written as DNA, the CDR3 is TGTGCCAGCAGCCCCTATAGCGGTACCTCCTACGAGCAGTACTTC.

The CDR3 is CASSSRDWDGYTF. CDR3 bases: TGTGCCAGCAGCTCCAGGGATTGGGATGGCTACACCTTC. The chain combines TRBV9 with TRBJ1-2; perhaps TRBD1 as D (5 bases). V gave up 4 bases and J gave up 6 bases, with 13 bases separating them. Germline V gives CDR1 SGDLS, CDR2 YYNGEE. The length of the CDR3 is 13 residues.

The chain uses TRBV7-9 and TRBJ1-1; 7 bases map to TRBD1. Germline loops: CDR1 SEHNR, CDR2 FQNEAQ (reference sequence). The CDR3 extends over 15 amino acids. V gave up 4 bases and J gave up 4 bases; unmatched junction bases: 9. As DNA, the CDR3 is TGTGCCAGCAGCTCTCCGCGACAGGGCGTCACTGAAGCTTTCTTT. This codes for CASSSPRQGVTEAFF. Drawing the rest from reference TRBV7-9 and TRBJ1-1, the complete variable domain is DTGVSQNPRHKITKRGQNVTFRCDPISEHNRLYWYRQTLGQGPEFLTYFQNEAQLEKSRLLSDRFSAERPKGSFSTLEIQRTEQGDSAMYLCASSSPRQGVTEAFFGQGTRLTVV.

This clone was observed a handful of times. The chain links TRBV7-9 to TRBJ1-2; possible D gene TRBD1, 5 bases. Germline loops: CDR1 SEHNR, CDR2 FQNEAQ (reference sequence). Trimming stripped 4 bases from V and 4 bases from J, with 22 bases between. This CDR3 comprises 17 residues. Written as DNA, the CDR3 is TGTGCCAGCAGCTCCACAGCAACAGGACCCGCTAGCTATGGCTACACCTTC. Translated, it gives CASSSTATGPASYGYTF.

This sequence joins TRBV7-9 and TRBJ2-2; 7 bases match TRBD1. This CDR3 spans 16 amino acids. With V trimmed by 5 bases and J by 0 bases, 6 bases remained unmatched. Germline CDR1 and CDR2: SEHNR and FQNEAQ (reference sequence). In DNA form, the CDR3 reads TGTGCCAGCAGCACCAGGGACAGAGCGAACACCGGGGAGCTGTTTTTT. Translation gives CASSTRDRANTGELFF.

This chain joins TRBV7-6 and TRBJ1-1, with 11 bases matching TRBD1. Per the germline V gene, CDR1 is SGHVS and CDR2 is FNYEAQ. The CDR3 length is 16 residues. With V trimmed by 6 bases and J by 0 bases, 6 bases remained unmatched. In nucleotides, the CDR3 is TGTGCCAGCAGTCCCGGGACAGGGGGACTGAACACTGAAGCTTTCTTT. As protein: CASSPGTGGLNTEAFF.

The CDR3 region is CASSEYRGLNEKLFF. The CDR3 region has the DNA TGTGCCAGCAGCGAATACAGGGGGCTTAATGAAAAACTGTTTTTT. The chain joins TRBV7-8 to TRBJ1-4; 9 bases agree with TRBD1. This CDR3 comprises 15 residues. The ends lost 5 bases at V and 4 bases at J; junction bases unmatched: 5. Germline V gene sequence: CDR1 SGHVS, CDR2 FQNEAQ.

This chain joins TRBV15 and TRBJ2-1; 7 nucleotides align to TRBD2. CDR3 length: 15 residues. CDR1 is LNHNV and CDR2 is YYDKDF in the germline V gene (reference sequence). V was pared by 5 bases and J by 9 bases, with 13 bases of the junction left unmatched. The CDR3 loop is CATSGPGGVLAEQFF. The CDR3 DNA sequence: TGTGCCACCAGCGGACCGGGAGGAGTACTGGCTGAGCAGTTCTTC.

This clone was recorded a few times. This chain links TRBV6-1 with TRBJ2-1; 14 positions match TRBD2. Germline lookup yields CDR1 MNHNS and CDR2 SASEGT. The ends lost 4 bases at V and 9 bases at J; junction bases unmatched: 5. The CDR3 contains 15 residues. CDR3 nucleotides: TGTGCCAGCAGTGGACTAGCGGGAGGGCTTGGTGAGCAGTTCTTC. As protein: CASSGLAGGLGEQFF.